Listed below are T cell receptor beta chains from one sample, sequenced in a study of shared clonotypes between healthy human individuals. Profiling relied on immunoSEQ multiplex PCR, and the TCRdb table lists in-frame clones only, not all of them. The sample carries some 2.4 million clones, 90% to 95% recorded once. The sequencing input was naive CD4+ T cells from PBMCs. These receptors all stem from a young man in good health. Some clones in this sample may be carry-over from other donors' samples. Each CDR3 is given with its conserved first and last residue. D genes are given only for firm matches. Clone size, where shown, is once, few, many, or a class for clones that have expanded.

J	V	size	D	DNA	CDR3
TRBJ2-7	TRBV5-1	NA	NA	TGCGCCAGCAGCTTGGCCGATAGGGACCATAGGGAGCAGTACTTC	CASSLADRDHREQYF
TRBJ2-7	TRBV7-9	once	NA	TGTGCCAGCAGCTTATCCGCTTACACATACGAGCAGTACTTC	CASSLSAYTYEQYF
TRBJ2-7	TRBV19	NA	NA	TGTGCCAGTAGTGGGGCAGAAAATAACTACGAGCAGTACTTC	CASSGAENNYEQYF
TRBJ2-7	TRBV29-1	NA	TRBD1	TGCAGCGTAAACAGGGGTTCGGGCTACGAGCAGTACTTC	CSVNRGSGYEQYF
TRBJ2-3	TRBV27	NA	TRBD2	TGTGCCAGCAGTCCATTCTGGGCCACGGGGAGGGCCCCAGATACGCAGTATTTT	CASSPFWATGRAPDTQYF
TRBJ2-1	TRBV5-1	NA	TRBD2	TGCGCCAGCAGCGCAGGGACTAGCGGGATTGATGAGCAGTTCTTC	CASSAGTSGIDEQFF
TRBJ1-1	TRBV18	NA	NA	TGTGCCAGCTCACCGCTTACAGGGTCTAACACTGAAGCTTTCTTT	CASSPLTGSNTEAFF
TRBJ2-7	TRBV4-3	NA	TRBD2	TGCGCCAGCAGCCAAGATTTCGGAACTAGCGCGTACGAGCAGTACTTC	CASSQDFGTSAYEQYF
TRBJ1-3	TRBV5-1	NA	NA	TGCGCCAGCAGCTTGGCTGCAGGGGCCACCATATATTTT	CASSLAAGATIYF
TRBJ2-7	TRBV18	NA	NA	TGTGCCAGCTCACCCGGGACATACGAGCAGTACTTC	CASSPGTYEQYF
TRBJ1-1	TRBV6-5	NA	NA	TGTGCCAGCAGTTACTACGGGGGGAACACTGAAGCTTTCTTT	CASSYYGGNTEAFF
TRBJ1-2	TRBV7-2	NA	NA	TGTGCCAGCAGCTTAGTGGGCAGCCCTAATACTAACTATGGCTACACCTTC	CASSLVGSPNTNYGYTF
TRBJ2-7	TRBV28	once	NA	TGTGCCAGCAGTGAAGGGCCCGTCTACGAGCAGTACTTC	CASSEGPVYEQYF
TRBJ2-6	TRBV4-3	NA	NA	TGCGCCAGCAGCCAAGGGGACGCCCCCGTCCTGACTTTC	CASSQGDAPVLTF
TRBJ1-4	TRBV30	NA	NA	TGTGCCTGGCGACCGCGGGGGGTACGCAGGGGAAATGAAAAACTGTTTTTT	CAWRPRGVRRGNEKLFF
TRBJ2-7	TRBV18	NA	NA	TGTGCCAGCTCAGCAAGCTCCTACGAGCAGTACTTC	CASSASSYEQYF
TRBJ2-4	TRBV5-4	NA	TRBD1	TGTGCCAGCAGCTTACAGGGGGCCAAAAACATTCAGTACTTC	CASSLQGAKNIQYF
TRBJ2-2	TRBV5-8	once	TRBD2	TGTGCCAGCAGCTCCAGCGGGAGAACGAACACCGGGGAGCTGTTTTTT	CASSSSGRTNTGELFF
TRBJ2-2	TRBV7-2	NA	NA	TGTGCCAGCAGCTTAGCAGGGGCGGTCACCGGGGAGCTGTTTTTT	CASSLAGAVTGELFF
TRBJ2-7	TRBV19	NA	NA	TGTGCCAGTAGTGCCGCAAAGACCTGGCCTAAGGACGAGCAGTACTTC	CASSAAKTWPKDEQYF
TRBJ2-5	TRBV6-6	NA	TRBD1	TGTGCCAGCAGCTCCACTCGGACAGGGGGCACAGAGACCCAGTACTTC	CASSSTRTGGTETQYF
TRBJ2-7	TRBV23-1	NA	TRBD1	TGCGCCAGCAGTCATACGACAGGGTCTTTTGGCGAGCAGTACTTC	CASSHTTGSFGEQYF
TRBJ2-7	TRBV5-1	NA	NA	TGCGCCAGCAGCTTGTTGGGGGCAGGGGAATCCGAGCAGTACTTC	CASSLLGAGESEQYF
TRBJ2-7	TRBV7-8	NA	NA	TGTGCCAGCAGCTTGGGCGGAGCGGGACGGGGGCTCGAGCAGTACTTC	CASSLGGAGRGLEQYF
TRBJ1-2	TRBV29-1	NA	TRBD1	TGCAGCGTTGAGATGTCGCCGGGACAGGGAGAAGGCTACACCTTC	CSVEMSPGQGEGYTF
TRBJ2-3	TRBV7-3	NA	NA	TGTGCCAGCAGCTTAACTAGCGGTACAGATACGCAGTATTTT	CASSLTSGTDTQYF
TRBJ2-3	TRBV19	once	TRBD2	TGTGCCAGTAGTTCGTCCTTGCGGGAGTTGGGCACAGATACGCAGTATTTT	CASSSSLRELGTDTQYF
TRBJ2-7	TRBV10-3	once	NA	TGTGCCATCAGTGAAGGGACGGGGTCCTACGAGCAGTACTTC	CAISEGTGSYEQYF
TRBJ2-7	TRBV6-5	NA	NA	TGTGCCTCTCTAGCGAGGTACGAGCAGTACTTC	CASLARYEQYF
TRBJ2-2	TRBV7-9	NA	NA	TGTGCCAGCACCCAGACCGTCGGCGGGGAGCTGTTTTTT	CASTQTVGGELFF
TRBJ1-6	TRBV27	NA	NA	TGTGCCAGCAGTTTCGGAGAGGATTCACCCCTCCACTTT	CASSFGEDSPLHF
TRBJ1-2	TRBV28	NA	NA	TGTGCCACACACTCCCATCTCGGGGGTGGTAGTGGCTACACCTTC	CATHSHLGGGSGYTF
TRBJ2-7	TRBV6-1	NA	NA	TGTGCCACCAACGGACAAAATCTCTACGAGCAGTACTTC	CATNGQNLYEQYF
TRBJ2-2	TRBV6-1	NA	NA	TGTGCCAGCAGTGAAGGGGGGCCCGGGGAGCTGTTTTTT	CASSEGGPGELFF
TRBJ1-5	TRBV18	NA	NA	TGTGCCAGCTCACCAGATCGACAGAATCAGCCCCAGCATTTT	CASSPDRQNQPQHF
TRBJ2-7	TRBV28	NA	NA	TGTGCCAGCAGTTTTGGAGGGGCCGAGGGGGTTGGGCAGTACTTC	CASSFGGAEGVGQYF
TRBJ1-2	TRBV27	NA	NA	TGTGCCAGCAGATCAGGGAACTATGGCTACACCTTC	CASRSGNYGYTF
TRBJ2-2	TRBV6-1	NA	NA	TGTGCCAGCAGTGTTGACAGGCCCGGGGAGCTGTTTTTT	CASSVDRPGELFF